The 5 T cell receptor beta chains below come from one sample, sequenced in a study of OX40 agonist ivuxolimab in advanced cancers. Assay used: immunoSEQ multiplex PCR; TCRdb lists only in-frame clones, some missing. This table holds roughly 60,000 clones, 91% found once. Material: CD4+ or CD8+ T cells sorted from blood, obtained in a trial of the OX40 agonist ivuxolimab. The source of these receptors is an adult with an advanced solid tumor such as melanoma, head and neck, liver or kidney cancer.

The V gene is TRBV10-3, the J gene TRBJ2-2; D assignment may be TRBD1 or TRBD2 (5 bases each). This CDR3 contains 13 residues. CDR1 and CDR2 from the germline V gene are ENHRY and SYGVKD. With 4 bases removed from V and 4 bases from J, the gap between germline ends came to 7 bases. The CDR3: CAISGDGTGELFF. The CDR3, as DNA: TGTGCCATCAGTGGGGACGGCACCGGGGAGCTGTTTTTT.

The chain has TRBV5-1 and TRBJ2-2, with 8 bases lining up with TRBD2. This CDR3 is 12 amino acids long. Germline-derived CDR1 and CDR2 are SGHRS and YFSETQ. Losses at the gene ends were 7 bases for V and 7 bases for J; bases not matched to a gene: 3. The CDR3 here is CASREGSGELFF. The CDR3 DNA reads TGCGCCAGCCGGGAGGGGAGCGGGGAGCTGTTTTTT.

The chain employs TRBV6-5 and TRBJ1-4; D may be TRBD1 (5 bases). CDR3 length: 15 residues. Trimming took 6 bases from V and 0 from J, leaving 11 bases between them. Germline lookup yields CDR1 MNHEY and CDR2 SVGAGI. CDR3 sequence reads: CASRPGFATNEKLFF. CDR3 bases: TGTGCCAGCAGGCCAGGGTTTGCAACTAATGAAAAACTGTTTTTT.

V and J are TRBV19 and TRBJ1-2; D gene uncertain. This CDR3 is 15 amino acids long. The germline V gene encodes CDR1 LNHDA and CDR2 SQIVND (reference sequence). Trimming removed 4 bases from V and 6 bases from J, with 18 bases in between. The CDR3 DNA reads as TGTGCCAGTAGTAGGCCGCATTTTAAGAACGATGGCTACACCTTC. Amino acid sequence: CASSRPHFKNDGYTF.

The V call is TRBV7-3, the J call TRBJ2-3; 8 bases align to TRBD1. The CDR3 has 14 residues. The junction had 6 bases not matched to a gene; V was cut back by 6 bases and J by 4 bases. Germline V gene sequence: CDR1 SGHTA, CDR2 FQGTGA. Here the CDR3 DNA reads TGTGCCAGCAGTTCGGGACAGGCGTCAGATACGCAGTATTTT. Translating it yields CASSSGQASDTQYF.